Reported below is one T cell receptor (beta chain). It lacks a known antigen. The input lacks base qualities; no much larger clone sits a single base away. Using the deep immunoSEQ assay, TCR CDR3 regions were amplified from genomic DNA by multiplex PCR. Extracted genomic DNA from each cell subset was distributed evenly across all wells of several immunoSEQ 96-well plates, and each plate was treated as a replicate. For sorted subsets, around 200 ng genomic DNA, equal to 30,000 or so T cell genomes, was loaded into each replicate PCR. Purified libraries were quantified with a Qubit 3.0 fluorometer, sized on a Bioanalyzer 2100, and re-quantified with the KAPA Library Quantification kit. A separate single-read 150-cycle Illumina NextSeq 550 flow cell was used to sequence each immunoSEQ 96-well plate. In the source study's methods: The immunoSEQ output contained only junctional sequences without quality scores, so filtering could not match that applied to full-length reads. To assign V/J genes and CDR3, sequences were annotated using PyIR, a Python wrapper for IgBLAST v1.9, with IMGT germline references. Any read was removed if the V/J assignment was weak (E-value above 1e-6), the CDR3 was missing, or the read contained stop codons, out-of-frame junctions, or ambiguous translated residues. V3J clonotypes were defined as sequences sharing the same inferred V gene, J gene, and CDR3 amino acid sequence. To compute the percentage overlap between repertoires, the number of shared unique clonotypes was divided by the size of the smaller repertoire. Richness of each repertoire was evaluated using RTK rarefaction, the Chao1 estimator, and Recon v2.1 estimates of unobserved clonotypes. For all TCRbeta clonotypes obtained by the gDNA method from a few donors, generation probabilities were computed with OLGA. TCRdb's version of the immuneACCESS table is confined to in-frame rearrangements and falls short of the full clone set. An unresolved V gene accounts for under half of the shortfall where checked; the remainder is of unknown origin. The V and J calls and the clone size are those of that table, but D and trimming were determined from the DNA. Present in this sample are about 610,000 clones, roughly 95% of which were seen just once. Of the sample, approximately 0.12% falls within the top ten clones.

This sample is drawn from a study of shared clonotypes between healthy human individuals (dated by TCRdb to about 2020). About the study as a whole: A couple of women and a few men aged 18 to 49 years were included in the cohort. To increase sequencing depth and limit assay-specific biases, TCR repertoire library preparation and sequencing were carried out by different laboratories using diverse techniques. To estimate repertoire size and how much clonotypes are shared between individuals, the study performed deep sequencing of blood TCR repertoires from 4 to 6 healthy adults. Between about 0.9 and 10 billion PBMCs per donor were obtained by leukapheresis. Per donor, three plates each were used for CD4 naive and CD4 memory, two for CD8 naive, and one for CD8 memory. Beyond this particular receptor, the publication reports: Only blood was sampled, and tissue TCR repertoires likely differ from those in blood. About 4.5% of naive CD4, 3% to 3.5% of naive CD8, 2.3% of memory CD4, and 0.4% of memory CD8 clonotypes were shared across several donors. Compared with non-shared clonotypes, the clonotypes found in all four sorted-subset donors had higher generation probabilities. Rarefaction of sorted-subset datasets indicated incomplete sequencing despite the large sequencing depth. The small number of donors limited the genetic and exposure-history diversity represented. Pairwise subsampling led to the expectation that sequencing depth would affect the degree of clonotype sharing among donors. Larger estimated clonotype richness was generally found for naive subsets than for memory subsets.

CD8 naive samples were CD45RO-negative cells positively selected for CCR7, giving a CD45RA+CCR7+ population that excluded TemRA cells. Healthy HIV-negative adults with no recently reported acute infections or vaccinations were included as donors. All donors were Caucasian adults living in Nashville, Tennessee, USA. Blood was obtained by leukapheresis, after which PBMCs were separated by Ficoll-Histopaque density gradient centrifugation and cryopreserved in liquid nitrogen vapor phase. Analytical flow cytometry was used to check the purity and quantity of each magnetically sorted T cell population. Genomic DNA was isolated from every sorted fraction and measured by UV absorbance on a Nanodrop 2000c. Trimming removed 2 bases from V and 1 base from J; the gene matches leave 4 bases unexplained. The CDR3, from cysteine to phenylalanine, totals 15 residues. Only the CDR3 part of the read is kept: 45 bases, read in frame from the first base. Per the germline V gene, MGHRA is the CDR1 and YSYEKL is the CDR2.

This receptor was obtained from a woman aged 25-40 years in good health. The sample comprised naive CD8+ T cells sorted from blood. The cell subset or site label corresponds to: CD45RA+CCR7+. The chain joins TRBV4-1 to TRBJ2-7, with 8 central nucleotides matching TRBD2. Read as DNA, the sequence is TGCGCCAGCAGCCAAATAGCGGGGAAGTCCTACGAGCAGTACTTC. This encodes CASSQIAGKSYEQYF.